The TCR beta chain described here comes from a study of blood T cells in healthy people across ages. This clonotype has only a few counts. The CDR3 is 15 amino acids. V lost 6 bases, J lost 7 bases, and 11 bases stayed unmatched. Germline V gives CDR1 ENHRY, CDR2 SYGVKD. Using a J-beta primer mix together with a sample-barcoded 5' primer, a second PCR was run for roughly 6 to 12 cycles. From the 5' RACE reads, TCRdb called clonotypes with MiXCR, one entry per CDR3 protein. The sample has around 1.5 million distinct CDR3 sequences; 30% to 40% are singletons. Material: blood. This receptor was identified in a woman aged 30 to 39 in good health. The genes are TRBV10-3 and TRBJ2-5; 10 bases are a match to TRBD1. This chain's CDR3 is CAIRTGTGERGTQYF. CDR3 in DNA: TGTGCCATCAGAACCGGGACAGGGGAAAGGGGGACCCAGTACTTC.